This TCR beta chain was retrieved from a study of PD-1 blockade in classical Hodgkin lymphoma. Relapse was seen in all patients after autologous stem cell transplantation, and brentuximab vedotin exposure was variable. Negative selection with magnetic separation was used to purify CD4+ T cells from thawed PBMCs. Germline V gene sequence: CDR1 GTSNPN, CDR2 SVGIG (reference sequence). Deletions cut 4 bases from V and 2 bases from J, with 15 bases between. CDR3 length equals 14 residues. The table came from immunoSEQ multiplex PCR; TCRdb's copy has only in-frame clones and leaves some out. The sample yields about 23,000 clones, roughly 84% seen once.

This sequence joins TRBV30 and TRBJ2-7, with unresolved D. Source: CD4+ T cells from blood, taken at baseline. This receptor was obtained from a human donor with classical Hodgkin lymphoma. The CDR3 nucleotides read TGTGCCTGGACGCCGCGGCAGCCCACCTACGAGCAGTACTTC. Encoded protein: CAWTPRQPTYEQYF.